This passage covers 17 T cell receptor beta chains from one sample sequenced in a study of CD8 T cells in ankylosing spondylitis. From the 5' RACE reads, TCRdb called clonotypes with MiXCR, one entry per CDR3 protein. Of 90,000 to 120,000 distinct CDR3 sequences listed, approximately 25% were seen once; the top ten hold roughly an eighth. Material: synovial fluid, either unsorted or a sorted T cell fraction (not recorded which). The origin of the receptors is a male donor with ankylosing spondylitis.

Concerning this clonotype: The CDR3 does not close with the conserved phenylalanine or tryptophan, likely indicating a read error. The V call is TRBV12-3 or TRBV12-4, the J call TRBJ2-2; D gene unclear. V gave up 8 bases and J gave up 6 bases, with 7 bases separating them. The CDR3 covers 11 residues. As DNA, the CDR3 is TGTGCCAGCGGCGGATCCGGGGAGCTGTTTCTT. Protein: CASGGSGELFL.

The table lists this clonotype with many counts. This sequence joins TRBV5-1 and TRBJ2-3, with D hard to call. CDR1 is SGHRS, CDR2 YFSETQ, per germline. The CDR3 covers 13 residues. V was clipped by 4 bases and J by 8 bases, with 14 bases between them. Here the CDR3 DNA reads TGCGCCAGCAGCCCCTATGGATCGGGTACGCAGTATTTT. Its translation is CASSPYGSGTQYF.

The J gene is TRBJ2-2, the V gene TRBV18, with D possibly TRBD1 on 6 matching bases. Trimming cost V 1 base and J 1 base, with 7 bases left between them. The germline V gene encodes CDR1 KGHSH and CDR2 LQKENI. This CDR3 spans 15 amino acids. CDR3 sequence: CASSPQGQNTGELFF. The CDR3, as DNA: TGTGCCAGCTCACCACAGGGACAGAACACCGGGGAGCTGTTTTTT.

The J gene is TRBJ2-1, the V gene TRBV6-1; 10 nucleotides agree with TRBD2. This CDR3 region has 15 residues. Germline values: CDR1 MNHNS, CDR2 SASEGT. J gave up 6 bases and V 4 bases, and 6 bases lay outside the gene matches. CDR3 sequence reads: CASSGGLAGANEQFF. The CDR3 DNA sequence: TGTGCCAGCAGTGGGGGTCTAGCGGGAGCCAATGAGCAGTTCTTC.

The chain recombines TRBV3-1 with TRBJ1-3; D remains unclear. Germline V gene data show CDR1 as LGHDT and CDR2 as YNNKEL (reference sequence). There are 13 residues in the CDR3. The ends were cut back, 7 bases at V and 0 bases at J, with 7 bases in the middle. CDR3 loop: CASIPRSGNTIYF. The CDR3 coding sequence is TGTGCCAGCATACCTCGCTCTGGAAACACCATATATTTT.

This clonotype was detected many times. The V gene is TRBV10-3, the J gene TRBJ1-2; 11 bases align to TRBD1. The junction had 6 bases not matched to a gene; V was cut back by 7 bases and J by 8 bases. This CDR3 is 13 amino acids long. Germline V gene sequence: CDR1 ENHRY, CDR2 SYGVKD. DNA for the CDR3: TGTGCCATCACCGGGGACAGGGGGAGCGGCTACACCTTC. Translated: CAITGDRGSGYTF.

For this clonotype: A read error may produce the germline difference seen at one junction end. V and J are TRBV6-1 and TRBJ2-2, with a weak D call TRBD1 (6 bases). This CDR3 has 16 residues. Germline V CDR1 and CDR2: MNHNS, SASEGT. This CDR3 reads CASSAKSGAKTGELFF. The CDR3 nucleotides read TGTGCCAGCAGTGCAAAGTCAGGGGCGAAAACCGGGGAGCTGTTTTTT.

This clonotype turned up a few times. This chain links TRBV7-8 with TRBJ2-1; 11 bases fit TRBD2. Germline CDR1 is SGHVS and CDR2 is FQNEAQ. The V and J ends lost 5 bases and 0 bases, in that order; junction bases with no gene match: 6. The CDR3 is 17 residues long. This chain's CDR3 is CASSPRLAGSSYNEQFF. The DNA of the CDR3 is TGTGCCAGCAGCCCAAGACTAGCGGGGAGCTCCTACAATGAGCAGTTCTTC.

The chain employs TRBV5-1 and TRBJ1-4; D is ambiguous. V was cut by 4 bases and J by 5 bases, with 15 bases left in between. The CDR3 loop spans 15 amino acids. CDR1 is SGHRS and CDR2 is YFSETQ in the germline V gene. This CDR3 is CASSLGWGSNEKLFF. The CDR3 nucleotides read TGCGCCAGCAGCCTCGGTTGGGGATCCAATGAAAAACTGTTTTTT.

This clonotype was seen more than once but under ten times. V gene TRBV5-1 combines with J gene TRBJ2-1; possible D gene TRBD2, 6 bases. V lost 2 bases and J lost 8, with 11 bases in between. This CDR3 has 13 residues. CDR1 is SGHRS, CDR2 YFSETQ, per germline. The CDR3 nucleotides read TGCGCCAGCAGCTTATCAACTAGCTATGAGCAGTTCTTC. It encodes CASSLSTSYEQFF.

The genes are TRBV20-1 and TRBJ1-6; D not resolved. The CDR3 length is 10 residues. Germline V gene sequence: CDR1 DFQATT, CDR2 SNEGSKA (reference sequence). V lost 4 bases to trimming and J lost 9 bases, with 4 bases between them. The CDR3 DNA reads as TGCAGTGCTATGGGTTCACCCCTCCACTTT. Its translation is CSAMGSPLHF.

The rearrangement joins TRBV9 to TRBJ1-5; tentatively, D is TRBD1 (5 bases). Germline V lookup: CDR1 SGDLS, CDR2 YYNGEE. This CDR3 is 15 amino acids long. V lost 1 base, J lost 7 bases, and 15 bases lay in between. The CDR3 region has the DNA TGTGCCAGCAGCGTAACCTTCGGGGCGGGCCAGCCCCAGCATTTT. It codes for CASSVTFGAGQPQHF.

The rearrangement links TRBV7-9 to TRBJ2-1; the D gene is possibly TRBD1 (6 bases). The germline V gene has CDR1 SEHNR and CDR2 FQNEAQ (reference sequence). The CDR3 contains 15 residues. V lost 2 bases and J 10 bases, leaving 18 bases between the germline ends. Written as DNA, the CDR3 is TGTGCCAGCAGCTTAAACAGGGTACCCCAGGGGGAGCAGTTCTTC. Protein: CASSLNRVPQGEQFF.

V gene TRBV12-3 or TRBV12-4 combines with J gene TRBJ1-2; maybe TRBD1 (5 bases). The V end was cut by 0 bases, the J end by 4 bases, with 12 bases between. The CDR3 consists of 15 residues. The CDR3 is CASSLAGLGGYGYTF. The CDR3 coding sequence is TGTGCCAGCAGTTTAGCGGGACTTGGCGGCTATGGCTACACCTTC.

This sequence joins TRBV20-1 and TRBJ1-1, with D tentatively TRBD1 (5 bases). The ends were cut back, 4 bases at V and 0 bases at J, with 15 bases in the middle. The germline V gene encodes CDR1 DFQATT and CDR2 SNEGSKA (reference sequence). CDR3 size: 15 residues. The CDR3 loop reads CSAIPRVGLNTEAFF. CDR3 DNA sequence: TGCAGTGCTATCCCCAGGGTAGGGTTGAACACTGAAGCTTTCTTT.

The chain couples TRBV19 to TRBJ1-5; D might be TRBD1 (5 bases). Germline V gene lookup returns CDR1 LNHDA and CDR2 SQIVND (reference sequence). The CDR3 covers 15 residues. V gave up 10 bases and J gave up 0 bases, with 16 bases separating them. DNA for the CDR3: TGTGCCACCAAATTGACAGACTTTAGCAATCAGCCCCAGCATTTT. Its translation: CATKLTDFSNQPQHF.

This chain connects TRBV2 to TRBJ2-3, with a possible D match to TRBD2 (5 bases). Per the germline V gene, CDR1 is SNHLY and CDR2 is FYNNEI. This CDR3 spans 14 amino acids. V lost 2 bases and J lost 4, with 10 bases in between. This chain's CDR3 is CASSETLAPDTQYF. In nucleotides, the CDR3 is TGTGCCAGCAGTGAAACGCTAGCCCCAGATACGCAGTATTTT.